What follows describes a single TCR beta chain. The antigen this receptor binds is unknown. One base away there is no much larger clone; base qualities are not given. V and J lose 1 base and 7 bases, and a span of 14 bases separates them. The cysteine opens and the phenylalanine closes a CDR3 of 15 amino acids. Just the 45-base CDR3 DNA is kept, in frame starting at base 1. The germline V gene encodes CDR1 SGHAT and CDR2 FQNNGV. The TCR beta CDR3 regions were amplified from the RNA transcripts. The TCR CDR3 was subjected to a first round of RT-PCR using the HTBI primer set and the Qiagen OneStep RT-PCR kit. Libraries were constructed in a second round of multiplex PCR, after which size selection and purification were carried out. The libraries were sequenced on an Illumina HiSeq2000 using paired-end 100 bp reads. The authors' pipeline ran thus. SOAPnuke was used to process the raw data, with reads discarded if the reads contained adapters or uncalled bases, had a mean Phred below 15, or lacked an exact constant-primer or identifier match. High-quality paired reads were merged using COPE v1.2.5, and each unique nucleotide sequence was defined as a clonotype. MiTCR v1.1 was used to align the clonotypes against IMGT TRBV, TRBD and TRBJ reference segments. Only V-J combinations with frequency above 0.0001, covering 99% to 99.2% of repertoires, were analysed. A TCS score was defined as the ratio of F50 (clonal expansion) to E x V (chaos), with BLOSUM62-based TCRdist applied between CDR3 peptides within each V-J. Welch's t-statistics and random forest reduced 514 V-J features to 13, which were used in a naive Bayes classifier (R e1071). TCRdb reanalyzed the raw reads on its own, using fastp at Q25 for trimming and MiXCR for clone calling, and kept in-frame beta chains. Merged by CDR3 protein, the rows form single entries marked with the most common genes and DNA. These V and J calls derive from TCRdb rather than the authors' analysis. The sample data list about 700,000 distinct CDR3 sequences, and around 13% of these were observed just once. About 10% of the sample comes from the top ten.

The sample belongs to a study of T cells in Graves' hyperthyroidism and ophthalmopathy (dated by TCRdb to about 2019). With regard to the full study: Peripheral blood samples were taken at initial diagnosis, before any treatment was given. An independent validation cohort of fewer than 20 hyperthyroidism patients and approximately 16 patients who later progressed to ophthalmopathy tested prospective prediction of ophthalmopathy. According to the paper, TCR Vbeta CDR3 sequencing was carried out on around 140 peripheral blood samples, which came from approximately 43 ophthalmopathy, 80 or so hyperthyroidism and about 17 progressor patients. Once sampling was done, hyperthyroidism patients were given methimazole at a starting dose of 30 mg daily, whereas ophthalmopathy patients were given high-dose intravenous methylprednisolone. In about 6 Graves' hyperthyroidism patients, the study also compared T-cell repertoires from thyroid tissue with T-cell repertoires from blood. The 80 to 100 discovery patients were randomly divided into training and test sets at a 7:3 ratio. To identify distinguishing TCR V-J signatures, a discovery cohort of around 100 patients was used, comprising approximately 40 with Graves' ophthalmopathy and approximately 58 with stable Graves' hyperthyroidism.

Graves' hyperthyroidism was defined as stable when no progression to ophthalmopathy occurred over 18 months of follow-up. Hyperthyroidism patients were aged 18 to 65 years and newly diagnosed, with disease duration of less than 2 months. The study excluded patients with uncontrolled infections, other autoimmune diseases, pregnancy or lactation. Clinical symptoms, serum thyroxine and TRAb, thyroid ultrasound, and orbital computed tomography formed the basis for the diagnoses. Ficoll-Paque density gradient centrifugation was used to isolate PBMCs from approximately 11 ml of fresh peripheral blood. Total RNA was extracted with Trizol reagent, and quality was checked on an Agilent 2100 Bioanalyzer. Overall study outcomes, separate from this receptor: In cross-validation, a model built on a 13 V-J signature told ophthalmopathy apart from stable hyperthyroidism with roughly 87% sensitivity and approximately 84% specificity, and in testing the same model reached 80%/75%. Most expanded thyroid clonotypes (frequency above 0.001) were also found in blood, which suggests that blood repertoires may mirror thyroid immune responses. Sample size was not statistically predetermined, and blinding of investigators to group allocation was not performed. In validation, progression to ophthalmopathy was predicted by the model with around 70% sensitivity and 72.22% specificity, a median of approximately 6.5 months before onset.

Sequences were obtained from blood. This receptor was identified in a woman aged 18 to 35 with Graves' hyperthyroidism. The chain is assembled from TRBV11-2 and TRBJ1-5; TRBD1 might be the D gene, on 6 matching bases. The CDR3 loop reads CASSLGEEQGQPQHF. The base sequence is TGTGCCAGCAGCTTAGGCGAAGAACAGGGACAGCCCCAGCATTTT.